A selection of T cell receptor beta chains follows, all from one sample in a study of radiotherapy plus CTLA-4 blockade in lung cancer. Sequencing was performed with immunoSEQ multiplex PCR; in TCRdb, only in-frame clones are kept and a portion is missing. Counted here are 95,000 to 150,000 clones, over 80% occurring once; the ten biggest clones make up 5.5% to 8.5%. The source was peripheral blood, collected from a patient treated with radiotherapy plus ipilimumab. These receptors were collected from a human donor with non-small cell lung cancer that progressed on radiotherapy plus ipilimumab. Both conserved end residues are trimmed from each CDR3. A D gene is named only where the DNA matches it firmly.

D | V | CDR3
NA | TRBV5-1 | ASSAGQMTNYGYT
TRBD2 | TRBV9 | ASSVTSGTYSYNEQF
NA | TRBV11-2 | ASSQERLTQY
NA | TRBV7-2 | ASSLVGYGYT
TRBD1 | TRBV7-9 | ASSSPDRGENEQY
TRBD2 | TRBV27 | ASSLDLRAGAYNEQF
NA | TRBV29-1 | SVERGVDTEAF
NA | TRBV6-1 | ASSSVGAGANVLT
NA | TRBV11-2 | ASSFGQNAYNEQF
NA | TRBV27 | ASSSGAKGTQY
NA | TRBV18 | ASSPLTGSYQETQY
TRBD1 | TRBV18 | ASSPTGGYEKLF
NA | TRBV7-9 | ASSFGLSYEQY
TRBD1 | TRBV12-5 | ASGRTDRDQFDQPQH
TRBD2 | TRBV2 | ASSTGLAGGITDTQY
NA | TRBV21-1 | ASSKVRSKPAIFNYGYT
NA | TRBV7-9 | ASSLTGNTGELF
NA | TRBV30 | AWSVSGRRNQPQH
TRBD1 | TRBV7-2 | ASSLTGAYEQY
TRBD1 | TRBV4-1 | ASSKDRGPNTIY
TRBD2 | TRBV4-1 | ASSYDYQTSGSYEQY
TRBD1 | TRBV16 | ASSSRQGAITEAF
TRBD1 | TRBV27 | ASKQTGRTEAF